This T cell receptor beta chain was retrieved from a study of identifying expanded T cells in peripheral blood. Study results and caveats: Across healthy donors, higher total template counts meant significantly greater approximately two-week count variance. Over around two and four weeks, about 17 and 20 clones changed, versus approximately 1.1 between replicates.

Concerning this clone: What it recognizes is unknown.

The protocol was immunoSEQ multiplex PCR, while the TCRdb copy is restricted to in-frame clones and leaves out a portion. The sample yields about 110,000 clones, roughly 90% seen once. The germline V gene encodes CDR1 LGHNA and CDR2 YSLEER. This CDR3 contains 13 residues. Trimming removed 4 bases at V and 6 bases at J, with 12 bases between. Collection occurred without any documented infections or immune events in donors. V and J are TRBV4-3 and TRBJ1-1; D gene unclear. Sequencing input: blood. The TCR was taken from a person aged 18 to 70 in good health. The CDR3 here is CASSRVGLAEAFF. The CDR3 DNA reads TGCGCCAGCAGCCGGGTCGGCCTCGCTGAAGCTTTCTTT.